The 20 T cell receptor beta chains reported below all come from one sample, sequenced in a study of response to subunit inactivated influenza vaccine. A single record per CDR3 protein comes from TCRdb applying MiXCR to the RT-PCR reads. The table records 650,000 to 800,000 distinct CDR3 sequences, approximately 15% of them present only once. Sequenced here: PBMCs from blood, sampled approximately 15 days before vaccination. The receptors derive from a man in his forties or fifties who received an inactivated influenza vaccine.

This clonotype was observed a few times. J is TRBJ2-1 and V is TRBV12-3 or TRBV12-4, with TRBD2 identical over 8 bases. The CDR3 is 13 amino acids. The ends lost 5 bases at V and 8 bases at J; junction bases unmatched: 5. The chain's CDR3 is CASSHSGSDEQFF. The CDR3 DNA is TGTGCCAGCAGTCACAGCGGGAGCGATGAGCAGTTCTTC.

Remarks on this clonotype: This CDR3 fails to terminate in the conserved phenylalanine or tryptophan, so it likely reflects a read error. V is TRBV7-8 and J is TRBJ2-2, with D unclear. The CDR3 contains 16 residues. Per the germline V gene, CDR1 is SGHVS and CDR2 is FQNEAQ. V was clipped by 0 bases and J by 4 bases, with 12 bases between them. CDR3 DNA sequence: TGTGCCAGCAGCTTAGCGAGAAAATGGCTCACCGGGGAGCTGTTTTTG. This sequence encodes CASSLARKWLTGELFL.

The chain has TRBV5-6 and TRBJ2-7, with 8 bases lining up with TRBD1. The CDR3 is 15 residues long. Germline V CDR1 and CDR2: SGHDT, YYEEEE. The ends lost 4 bases at V and 2 bases at J; junction bases unmatched: 8. The CDR3 bases are TGTGCCAGCAGCGGCGGACAGGGTTGGGCCTACGAGCAGTACTTC. Translated: CASSGGQGWAYEQYF.

In its sample, this clonotype was seen a few times. V is TRBV12-3 or TRBV12-4 and J is TRBJ2-1; 9 bases match TRBD2. Trimming cost V 3 bases and J 5 bases; bases outside gene matches: 11. This CDR3 has 17 residues. CDR3 residues: CASSFGTSINPDNEQFF. The CDR3 region has the DNA TGTGCCAGCAGTTTTGGGACTAGCATTAACCCGGACAATGAGCAGTTCTTC.

CDR3 bases: TGCAGTGCTAGAGAAGAACAGGGGTTGCGACTGGAGCAGTACTTC. The encoded protein is CSAREEQGLRLEQYF. The chain links TRBV20-1 to TRBJ2-7; 7 nucleotides match TRBD1. Germline loops: CDR1 DFQATT, CDR2 SNEGSKA (reference sequence). The length of the CDR3 is 15 residues. With 0 bases clipped from V and 7 bases from J, the junction kept 12 bases outside the gene matches.

The chain has TRBV4-1 and TRBJ2-7, with TRBD1 matching 7 bases. This CDR3 is built from 16 residues. The V and J ends lost 4 bases and 2 bases, in that order; junction bases with no gene match: 11. Germline loops: CDR1 MGHRA, CDR2 YSYEKL. The CDR3 nucleotides are TGCGCCAGCAGCCCCTTTGCTGGGACAGTAACCTACGAGCAGTACTTC. Amino acids: CASSPFAGTVTYEQYF.

The chain joins TRBV7-6 to TRBJ2-5, with D unclear. The CDR3 loop spans 12 amino acids. Between the trimmed V and J ends, which lost 4 bases and 5 bases, there was a span of 8 bases. Germline V gene data show CDR1 as SGHVS and CDR2 as FNYEAQ. For the CDR3, the DNA is TGTGCCAGCAGCTCGGCCCACGAGACCCAGTACTTC. Its translation is CASSSAHETQYF.

This chain links TRBV4-2 with TRBJ2-3, with TRBD2 identical over 10 bases. The trim removed 4 bases at V and 4 bases at J, leaving 11 bases unmatched. This CDR3 contains 17 residues. The germline V gene encodes CDR1 LGHNA and CDR2 YNFKEQ. The CDR3 DNA sequence: TGTGCCAGCAGCCCTTTCACGGGACTAGCGCGAGCAGATACGCAGTATTTT. It translates to CASSPFTGLARADTQYF.

This chain links TRBV7-2 with TRBJ1-6, with D unclear. Trimming left V 5 bases short and J 7 bases short, with 12 bases between. Germline-derived CDR1 and CDR2 are SGHTA and FQGNSA. The CDR3 runs 14 residues. The CDR3 sequence: CASSIPGWNSPLHF. The DNA for the CDR3 is TGTGCCAGCAGCATCCCTGGGTGGAATTCACCCCTCCACTTT. Using reference TRBV7-2 and TRBJ1-6 for the parts outside the CDR3, the full variable domain is GAGVSQSPSNKVTEKGKDVELRCDPISGHTALYWYRQSLGQGLEFLIYFQGNSAPDKSGLPSDRFSAERTGGSVSTLTIQRTQQEDSAVYLCASSIPGWNSPLHFGNGTRLTVT.

The V gene is TRBV4-3, the J gene TRBJ2-5; 8 bases agree with TRBD2. The CDR3 length is 15 residues. Trimming at V came to 2 bases and at J to 1 base, leaving 3 bases not matched to a gene. Germline CDR1 and CDR2: LGHNA and YSLEER. CDR3 region: CASSQQLAVQETQYF. The DNA of the CDR3 is TGCGCCAGCAGCCAACAACTAGCGGTCCAAGAGACCCAGTACTTC.

J is TRBJ2-3 and V is TRBV11-2; D assignment may be TRBD1 or TRBD2 (7 bases each). The V end lost 5 bases, the J end lost 5 bases, and 20 bases lay between the germline ends. In germline, CDR1 is SGHAT, CDR2 FQNNGV. There are 16 residues in the CDR3. The CDR3 protein is CASSQAGGGWGDTQYF. The CDR3 DNA follows: TGTGCCAGCAGCCAGGCAGGGGGGGGCTGGGGAGATACGCAGTATTTT.

This clonotype occurred a few times. CDR3 sequence reads: CASSSGDTSASPSSYNEQFF. For the CDR3, the DNA is TGTGCCAGCAGCAGTGGGGACACTTCCGCCAGCCCCAGCTCCTACAATGAGCAGTTCTTC. The chain is built from TRBV21-1 and TRBJ2-1; the table names TRBD1, a call not compared with the DNA. TRBV21-1 is reported as a pseudogene. The CDR3 contains 20 residues.

This clonotype appeared a few times. J is TRBJ1-5 and V is TRBV5-1, with TRBD1 as a possible D gene (6 bases). From germline, CDR1 is SGHRS and CDR2 YFSETQ. Trimming removed 0 bases from V and 7 bases from J, with 14 bases in between. This CDR3 has 15 amino acids. This chain's CDR3 is CASSLASGAGQPQHF. Here the CDR3 DNA reads TGCGCCAGCAGCTTGGCCTCAGGGGCTGGGCAGCCCCAGCATTTT. Based on the CDR3 plus reference TRBV5-1 and TRBJ1-5, the full variable domain is KAGVTQTPRYLIKTRGQQVTLSCSPISGHRSVSWYQQTPGQGLQFLFEYFSETQRNKGNFPGRFSGRQFSNSRSEMNVSTLELGDSALYLCASSLASGAGQPQHFGDGTRLSIL.

This clonotype was counted only a few times. V gene TRBV12-3 or TRBV12-4 combines with J gene TRBJ2-7; 7 bases are a match to TRBD2. The CDR3 is 14 amino acids. Unmatched junction bases numbered 4, after V lost 2 bases and J lost 3 bases. CDR3 region: CASSLLGLNYEQYF. Written as DNA, the CDR3 is TGTGCCAGCAGTTTACTGGGACTAAACTACGAGCAGTACTTC.

This clonotype has a handful of counts. This chain links TRBV7-8 with TRBJ2-7; 9 bases agree with TRBD1. Per the germline V gene, CDR1 is SGHVS and CDR2 is FQNEAQ. The CDR3 sequence is 13 residues long. V lost 4 bases to trimming and J lost 7 bases; unmatched junction nucleotides: 5. The CDR3 here is CASSWTGEGEQYF. Here the CDR3 DNA reads TGTGCCAGCAGCTGGACAGGGGAAGGGGAGCAGTACTTC.

A few counts support this clonotype. Being one base from a much bigger clone, this may be a read error. This chain uses TRBV28 with TRBJ2-7; possibly TRBD1 for D (6 bases). From germline, CDR1 is MDHEN and CDR2 SYDVKM. The ends were cut back, 5 bases at V and 1 base at J, with 6 bases in the middle. CDR3 length: 12 residues. The CDR3 loop is CASSDRSYEQYF. CDR3 sequence (DNA): TGTGCCAGCAGTGACAGGTCCTACGAGCAGTACTTC.

The J gene is TRBJ2-3, the V gene TRBV7-6, with TRBD2 identical over 9 bases. The germline CDR1 and CDR2 sequences are SGHVS and FNYEAQ. Losses at the gene ends were 4 bases for V and 7 bases for J; bases not matched to a gene: 15. The CDR3 spans 17 residues. CDR3 nucleotides: TGTGCCAGCAGCTGGGGAATCAGCGGGAGGAGAGTAAATACGCAGTATTTT. It yields the protein CASSWGISGRRVNTQYF. The full variable domain, its missing parts supplied by reference TRBV7-6 and TRBJ2-3, is GAGVSQSPRYKVTKRGQDVALRCDPISGHVSLYWYRQALGQGPEFLTYFNYEAQQDKSGLPNDRFSAERPEGSISTLTIQRTEQRDSAMYRCASSWGISGRRVNTQYFGPGTRLTVL.

This clonotype was observed a few times. The chain links TRBV7-8 to TRBJ1-5, with TRBD1 identical over 7 bases. The V segment lost 0 bases and the J segment 4 bases; nucleotides outside the gene matches: 9. The CDR3 contains 17 residues. Germline CDR1 SGHVS, CDR2 FQNEAQ. CDR3: CASSLAPQGVSNQPQHF. The CDR3 DNA follows: TGTGCCAGCAGCTTAGCGCCGCAGGGGGTTTCAAATCAGCCCCAGCATTTT. Based on the CDR3 plus reference TRBV7-8 and TRBJ1-5, the full variable domain is GAGVSQSPRYKVAKRGQDVALRCDPISGHVSLFWYQQALGQGPEFLTYFQNEAQLDKSGLPSDRFFAERPEGSVSTLKIQRTQQEDSAVYLCASSLAPQGVSNQPQHFGDGTRLSIL.

The CDR3 region has the DNA TGCAGCGCCACCGGACAGGGATTAGGAGCTAACTATGGCTACACCTTC. This codes for CSATGQGLGANYGYTF. This chain uses TRBV29-1 with TRBJ1-2; 8 bases map to TRBD1. Unmatched junction bases numbered 13, after V lost 7 bases and J lost 0 bases. CDR3 size: 16 residues. Germline V CDR1 and CDR2: SQVTM, ANQGSEA.

V and J are TRBV28 and TRBJ2-1; D gene unclear. The CDR3 consists of 13 residues. V lost 7 bases and J 3 bases, leaving 10 bases between the germline ends. CDR1 and CDR2 (germline): MDHEN, SYDVKM. Written as DNA, the CDR3 is TGTGCCAGCATGACCCAAAACTACAATGAGCAGTTCTTC. Amino acid sequence: CASMTQNYNEQFF.